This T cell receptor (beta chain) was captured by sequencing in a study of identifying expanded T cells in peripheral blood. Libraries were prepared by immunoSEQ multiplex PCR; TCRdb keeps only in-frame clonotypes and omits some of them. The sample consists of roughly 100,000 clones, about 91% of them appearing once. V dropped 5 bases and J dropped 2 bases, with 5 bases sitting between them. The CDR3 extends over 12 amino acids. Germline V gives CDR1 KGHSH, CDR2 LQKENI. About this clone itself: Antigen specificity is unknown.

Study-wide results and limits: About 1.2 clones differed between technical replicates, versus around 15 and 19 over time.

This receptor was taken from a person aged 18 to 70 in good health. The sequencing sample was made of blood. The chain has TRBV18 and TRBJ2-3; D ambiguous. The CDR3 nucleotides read TGTGCCAGCTCATCCAACACAGATACGCAGTATTTT. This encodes CASSSNTDTQYF.